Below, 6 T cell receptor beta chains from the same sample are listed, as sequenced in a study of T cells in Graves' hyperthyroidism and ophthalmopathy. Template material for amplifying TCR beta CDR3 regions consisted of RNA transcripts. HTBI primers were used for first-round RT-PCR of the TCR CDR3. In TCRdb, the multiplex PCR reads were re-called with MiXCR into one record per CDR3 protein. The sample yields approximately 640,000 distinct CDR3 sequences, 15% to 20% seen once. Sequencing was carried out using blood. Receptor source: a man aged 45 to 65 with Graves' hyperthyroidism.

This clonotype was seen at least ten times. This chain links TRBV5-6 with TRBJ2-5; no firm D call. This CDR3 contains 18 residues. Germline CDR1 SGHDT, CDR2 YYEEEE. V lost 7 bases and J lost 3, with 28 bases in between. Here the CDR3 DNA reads TGTGCCAGCTCCGACCTGACCAAAGGATACTCGCACGAAGAGACCCAGTACTTC. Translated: CASSDLTKGYSHEETQYF.

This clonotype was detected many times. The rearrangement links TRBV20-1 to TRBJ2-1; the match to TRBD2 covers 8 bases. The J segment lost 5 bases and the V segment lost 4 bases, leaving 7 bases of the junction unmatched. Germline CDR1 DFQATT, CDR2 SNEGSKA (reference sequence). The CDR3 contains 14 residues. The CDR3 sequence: CSAKISGANNEQFF. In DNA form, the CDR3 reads TGCAGTGCTAAGATTAGCGGGGCGAACAATGAGCAGTTCTTC.

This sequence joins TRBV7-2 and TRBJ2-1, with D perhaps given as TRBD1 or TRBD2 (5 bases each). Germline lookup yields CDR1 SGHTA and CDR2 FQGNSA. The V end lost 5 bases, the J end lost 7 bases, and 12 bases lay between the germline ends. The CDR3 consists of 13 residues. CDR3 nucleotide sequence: TGTGCCAGCAGCCGGGGACGGCATAATGAGCAGTTCTTC. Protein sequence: CASSRGRHNEQFF.

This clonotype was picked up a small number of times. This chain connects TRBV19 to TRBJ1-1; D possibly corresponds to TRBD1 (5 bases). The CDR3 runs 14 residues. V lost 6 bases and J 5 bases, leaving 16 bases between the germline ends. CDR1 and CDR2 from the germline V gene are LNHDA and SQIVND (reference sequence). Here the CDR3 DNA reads TGTGCCAGTAGGAAGACAGCAGGGTATACTGAAGCTTTCTTT. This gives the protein CASRKTAGYTEAFF.

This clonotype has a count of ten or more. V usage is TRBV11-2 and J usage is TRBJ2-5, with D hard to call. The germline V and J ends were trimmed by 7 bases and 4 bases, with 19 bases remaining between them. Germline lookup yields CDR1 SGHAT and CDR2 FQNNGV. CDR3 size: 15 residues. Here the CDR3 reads CASMGGWATRETQYF. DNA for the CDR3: TGTGCCAGCATGGGTGGTTGGGCAACGAGAGAGACCCAGTACTTC.

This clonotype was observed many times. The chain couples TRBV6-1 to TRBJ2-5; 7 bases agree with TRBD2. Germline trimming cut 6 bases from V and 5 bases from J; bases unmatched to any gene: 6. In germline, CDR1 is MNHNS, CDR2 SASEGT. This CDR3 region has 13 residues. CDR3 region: CASRTSGMETQYF. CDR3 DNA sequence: TGTGCCAGCAGAACCAGCGGGATGGAGACCCAGTACTTC.